Many counts were recorded for the clone carrying this TCR beta chain. Its antigen is currently unknown. This sample was taken from a study of breast tumors, draining lymph nodes, adjacent tissues. Findings and caveats of the study: The lymph node origin of tumor T cells was framed as consistent with a hypothesis, not demonstrated. Tumor and nontumor repertoires were significantly more similar in luminal-like than in basal-like breast cancer.

V was pared by 4 bases and J by 0 bases, with 16 bases between. The CDR3 is 17 residues long. CDR1 is SGHRS and CDR2 is YFSETQ in the germline V gene. TCRdb re-called the multiplex PCR reads through MiXCR, storing one row per CDR3 protein. The table has under 150,000 distinct CDR3 sequences, 15% to 20% seen once; the top ten hold more than 3%. Breast cancer patients provided tissue from their axillary draining lymph nodes. The chain carries TRBV5-1 and TRBJ2-2; no reliable D call. This receptor was identified in a female donor with breast cancer. Some clones in this sample may be carry-over from other donors' samples. The sequencing sample was made of axillary lymph node tissue. CDR3 in amino acids: CASSVSFRAPNTGELFF. Written as DNA, the CDR3 is TGCGCCAGCAGCGTATCCTTCCGAGCGCCGAACACCGGGGAGCTGTTTTTT. The full variable domain, its missing parts supplied by reference TRBV5-1 and TRBJ2-2, is KAGVTQTPRYLIKTRGQQVTLSCSPISGHRSVSWYQQTPGQGLQFLFEYFSETQRNKGNFPGRFSGRQFSNSRSEMNVSTLELGDSALYLCASSVSFRAPNTGELFFGEGSRLTVL.